This T cell receptor (beta chain) stems from a study of response to subunit inactivated influenza vaccine. Study results and limitations: Every seasonal influenza vaccination brings in few new T cells, the authors suggested.

Points on this clonotype: The antigen remains unidentified.

Germline V lookup: CDR1 SGHRS, CDR2 YFSETQ. The CDR3 spans 12 residues. Trimming removed 6 bases at V and 1 base at J, with 7 bases between. TCRdb independently ran MiXCR on the RT-PCR reads; one entry per CDR3 protein. The sample carries roughly 790,000 distinct CDR3 sequences, around 20% recorded once. This sequence joins TRBV5-1 and TRBJ2-5; no clear D. The input for sequencing was PBMCs from blood, taken approximately 5 days after vaccination. The TCR comes from a man over 45 who received an inactivated influenza vaccine. CDR3 residues: CASKSSQETQYF. The CDR3 region has the DNA TGCGCCAGCAAGTCTTCCCAAGAGACCCAGTACTTC. The full variable domain, completed using reference TRBV5-1 and TRBJ2-5, is KAGVTQTPRYLIKTRGQQVTLSCSPISGHRSVSWYQQTPGQGLQFLFEYFSETQRNKGNFPGRFSGRQFSNSRSEMNVSTLELGDSALYLCASKSSQETQYFGPGTRLLVL.